This TCR beta chain stems from a study of monozygotic twins with inflammatory bowel disease. During cDNA synthesis, UMIs that each contained a 6-nucleotide sample barcode were added by means of template switching. TCRdb re-called the 5' RACE reads and shows each CDR3 protein once, DNA omitted. The sample has more than 300,000 distinct CDR3 sequences. CDR1 SGHTA and CDR2 FQGNSA come from the germline V gene. This CDR3 is 12 amino acids long. General study results and limits: The co-twins with IBD showed lower TCRbeta diversity (inverse Simpson) than their healthy siblings.

In regard to this clonotype: Its antigen remains unknown.

This TCR was sampled from a human donor with ulcerative colitis or Crohn's disease, or a healthy co-twin of an affected twin (not recorded which). The J gene is TRBJ1-2, the V gene TRBV7-2. Material for sequencing was blood. The CDR3 spells CASSLDRYGYTF.